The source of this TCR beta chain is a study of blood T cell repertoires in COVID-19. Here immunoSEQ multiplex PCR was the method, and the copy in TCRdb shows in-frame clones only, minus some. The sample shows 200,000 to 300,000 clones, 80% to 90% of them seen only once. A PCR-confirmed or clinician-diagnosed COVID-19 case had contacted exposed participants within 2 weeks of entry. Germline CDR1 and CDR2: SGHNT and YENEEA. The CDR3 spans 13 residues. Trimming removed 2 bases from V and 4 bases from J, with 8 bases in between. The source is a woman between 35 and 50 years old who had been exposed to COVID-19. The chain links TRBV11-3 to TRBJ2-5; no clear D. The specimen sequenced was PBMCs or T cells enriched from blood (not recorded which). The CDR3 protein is CASSLSFRETQYF. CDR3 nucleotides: TGTGCCAGCAGCTTATCATTCAGAGAGACCCAGTACTTC.